This T cell receptor beta chain was sequenced in a study of blood T cell repertoires in COVID-19. This clone was counted only a few times. TCRdb's copy holds only in-frame clones and misses some; the assay was immunoSEQ multiplex PCR. This table has 140,000 to 150,000 clones, approximately 80% appearing once. This TCR was recovered from a woman aged 55-69 years with acute or convalescent COVID-19. The sequenced sample consisted of peripheral blood.

CDR3 residues: CASSQEGDRGLNEQYF. The CDR3 nucleotides are TGTGCCAGCAGCCAAGAAGGGGACAGGGGGCTCAACGAGCAGTACTTC. The J gene is TRBJ2-7, the V gene TRBV9; 12 bases are shared with TRBD1. Germline CDR1 and CDR2: SGDLS and YYNGEE. This CDR3 spans 16 amino acids. Trimming removed 4 bases from V and 5 bases from J; junction bases left unmatched: 10.